Shown below are 28 T cell receptor beta chains from a single sample sequenced in a study of T cell responses to AZD1222 COVID-19 vaccine. Using immunoSEQ multiplex PCR, the repertoire was profiled, and TCRdb retains in-frame clones only, with some absent. Of fewer than 130,000 clones in the sample, roughly 90% were seen once. The sample was peripheral blood, taken on day 0 of AZD1222 vaccination. The receptor set was obtained from an adult in good health.

This sequence joins TRBV9 and TRBJ2-7; 8 nucleotides match TRBD1. Germline values: CDR1 SGDLS, CDR2 YYNGEE. The CDR3 is 14 amino acids. V shed 4 bases, J shed 1 base, and the junction held 4 bases outside the gene matches. Here the CDR3 DNA reads TGTGCCAGCAGCCCAGGGGACAGGTCCTACGAGCAGTACTTC. It encodes CASSPGDRSYEQYF.

The chain is built from TRBV27 and TRBJ1-6; 7 positions agree with TRBD1. From germline, CDR1 is MNHEY and CDR2 SMNVEV (reference sequence). The CDR3 spans 14 residues. Unmatched junction bases numbered 6, after V lost 6 bases and J lost 7 bases. The CDR3 protein is CASRRQGSNSPLHF. The CDR3, as DNA: TGTGCCAGCAGACGACAGGGAAGCAATTCACCCCTCCACTTT.

J is TRBJ2-7 and V is TRBV21-1; the table's D call TRBD2 went unverified against the DNA. TRBV21-1 is a pseudogene. CDR3 length: 17 amino acids. CDR3 region: CASSKAPGERGGYEQYF. Here the CDR3 DNA reads TGTGCCAGCAGCAAAGCTCCCGGGGAGCGGGGGGGATACGAGCAGTACTTC.

V is TRBV19 and J is TRBJ1-2; 7 bases match TRBD1. The germline CDR1 and CDR2 sequences are LNHDA and SQIVND (reference sequence). CDR3 length: 15 residues. V shed 3 bases and J 4 bases; nucleotides not matched to a gene: 8. The CDR3: CASSIEDRSLYGYTF. The CDR3 bases are TGTGCCAGTAGTATCGAGGACAGGTCCCTCTATGGCTACACCTTC.

This clone was recorded only once. This sequence joins TRBV30 and TRBJ2-2; the D gene could be TRBD1 or TRBD2 (6 bases each). This CDR3 is 15 amino acids long. Germline loops: CDR1 GTSNPN, CDR2 SVGIG (reference sequence). The CDR3: CASVGGPSNTGELFF. The CDR3 region has the DNA TGTGCTTCAGTTGGGGGGCCCTCAAACACCGGGGAGCTGTTTTTT. Full variable domain (missing parts from reference TRBV30 and TRBJ2-2): SQTIHQWPATLVQPVGSPLSLECTVEGTSNPNLYWYRQAAGRGLQLLFYSVGIGQISSEVPQNLSASRPQDRQFILSSKKLLLSDSGFYLCASVGGPSNTGELFFGEGSRLTVL.

The CDR3 loop reads CASSPQGRFSEAFF. As DNA, the CDR3 is TGTGCCAGCAGCCCGCAGGGACGGTTTAGTGAAGCTTTCTTT. V is TRBV7-9 and J is TRBJ1-1; tentatively, D is TRBD1 (5 bases). Germline-derived CDR1 and CDR2 are SEHNR and FQNEAQ (reference sequence). The V and J ends lost 5 bases and 7 bases respectively, with 17 bases between them. The CDR3 spans 14 residues.

The chain employs TRBV5-3 and TRBJ2-7; D is unclear. TRBV5-3 is an ORF for which the function is uncertain. The CDR3 is made up of 20 amino acids. Deletions cut 3 bases from V and 6 bases from J, with 34 bases between. The CDR3 loop reads CARSSHSRLSRLAATGEQYF. The CDR3 DNA follows: TGTGCCAGAAGCTCCCACTCCCGACTCTCTAGGTTAGCCGCCACGGGCGAGCAGTACTTC.

The chain uses TRBV29-1 and TRBJ1-2; 7 bases are shared with TRBD1. The CDR3 spans 14 residues. Germline trimming cut 1 base from V and 8 bases from J; bases unmatched to any gene: 10. CDR1 is SQVTM and CDR2 is ANQGSEA in the germline V gene. The CDR3 here is CSVEVEQGKRGYTF. The CDR3 bases are TGCAGCGTTGAAGTGGAACAGGGGAAGAGAGGCTACACCTTC.

The chain employs TRBV7-8 and TRBJ2-5; possible D gene TRBD1, 6 bases. This CDR3 spans 14 amino acids. CDR1 and CDR2 (germline): SGHVS, FQNEAQ. Trimming stripped 5 bases from V and 2 bases from J, with 12 bases between. The CDR3: CASSPDRQQETQYF. The CDR3 nucleotides are TGTGCCAGCAGCCCCGACAGGCAGCAAGAGACCCAGTACTTC.

The chain links TRBV28 to TRBJ2-3; 14 bases are shared with TRBD2. Germline V gene lookup returns CDR1 MDHEN and CDR2 SYDVKM. V was clipped by 7 bases and J by 0 bases; unmatched bases: 9. CDR3 length: 18 amino acids. The CDR3 DNA is TGTGCCAGCAAAGCACGGACTAGCGGGGGGCGGAGCACAGATACGCAGTATTTT. Translating it yields CASKARTSGGRSTDTQYF.

J is TRBJ1-1 and V is TRBV27; D call uncertain. V gave up 3 bases and J gave up 2 bases, with 10 bases separating them. There are 14 residues in the CDR3. Germline V gives CDR1 MNHEY, CDR2 SMNVEV (reference sequence). The CDR3 protein is CASSLLGFNTEAFF. The CDR3 DNA follows: TGTGCCAGCAGTTTGCTCGGGTTTAACACTGAAGCTTTCTTT.

V and J are TRBV28 and TRBJ1-2; 7 bases are a match to TRBD1. V gave up 5 bases and J gave up 4 bases; unmatched junction bases: 10. The germline CDR1 and CDR2 sequences are MDHEN and SYDVKM. This CDR3 region has 15 residues. The CDR3 DNA is TGTGCCAGCAGTCCGACAGGGACCCAACCCTATGGCTACACCTTC. This translates into CASSPTGTQPYGYTF.

The V call is TRBV19, the J call TRBJ1-6; TRBD1 agrees at 8 bases. The CDR3 contains 14 residues. V dropped 5 bases and J dropped 5; count of bases not matched to a gene: 2. CDR1 and CDR2 (germline): LNHDA, SQIVND (reference sequence). The CDR3 region has the DNA TGTGCCAGTAGTTTGGGACAGGATAATTCACCCCTCCACTTT. Translated: CASSLGQDNSPLHF.

The chain carries TRBV3-1 (or the pseudogene TRBV3-2) and TRBJ1-6; D is unclear. The germline CDR1 and CDR2 sequences are LGHDT and YNNKEL (reference sequence). With 0 bases removed from V and 10 bases from J, the gap between germline ends came to 13 bases. The CDR3 has 15 amino acids. The CDR3 bases are TGTGCCAGCAGCCAAGAGGCTAGGGCGTTCTCACCCCTCCACTTT. This codes for CASSQEARAFSPLHF.

This chain's CDR3 is CASSLSSPGGTFF. CDR3 in DNA: TGCGCCAGCAGCTTGAGTTCCCCAGGGGGAACTTTCTTT. The rearrangement links TRBV5-1 to TRBJ1-1; TRBD1 agrees at 7 bases. Germline-derived CDR1 and CDR2 are SGHRS and YFSETQ. The CDR3 spans 13 residues. The junction had 9 bases not matched to a gene; V was cut back by 1 base and J by 12 bases.

The chain is built from TRBV5-4 and TRBJ1-1, with D perhaps matching TRBD1 (5 bases). Per germline, CDR1 SGHNT and CDR2 YYREEE (reference sequence). The CDR3 totals 16 residues. The germline V and J ends were trimmed by 4 bases and 5 bases, with 21 bases remaining between them. CDR3 region: CASSLGGSQGRTEAFF. CDR3 DNA: TGTGCCAGCAGCCTTGGGGGTTCCCAGGGAAGGACTGAAGCTTTCTTT.

The count of this clone is one. The chain recombines TRBV30 with TRBJ1-4; D unclear. Per the germline V gene, CDR1 is GTSNPN and CDR2 is SVGIG (reference sequence). There are 15 residues in the CDR3. With 5 bases removed from V and 5 bases from J, the gap between germline ends came to 18 bases. Here the CDR3 reads CAWLLMSGRNEKLFF. For the CDR3, the DNA is TGTGCCTGGCTACTTATGTCGGGCCGAAATGAAAAACTGTTTTTT. Full variable domain (outside the CDR3, taken from reference TRBV30 and TRBJ1-4): SQTIHQWPATLVQPVGSPLSLECTVEGTSNPNLYWYRQAAGRGLQLLFYSVGIGQISSEVPQNLSASRPQDRQFILSSKKLLLSDSGFYLCAWLLMSGRNEKLFFGSGTQLSVL.

The chain links TRBV12-3 or TRBV12-4 to TRBJ1-2; D gene unclear. Trimming stripped 7 bases from V and 4 bases from J, with 10 bases between. The CDR3 has 12 residues. The CDR3 loop reads CASTLSSYGYTF. The CDR3 nucleotides are TGTGCCAGCACCCTCTCTAGCTATGGCTACACCTTC.

V is TRBV28 and J is TRBJ1-2; D not certain. V dropped 9 bases and J dropped 8 bases, with 16 bases sitting between them. This CDR3 has 12 amino acids. CDR1 MDHEN and CDR2 SYDVKM come from the germline V gene. CDR3 in DNA: TGTGCCAGTGCCTCCCAATTTGAGGGCTACACCTTC. It yields the protein CASASQFEGYTF.

This clone has only one observation. The chain couples TRBV5-1 to TRBJ1-1, with 7 bases identical to TRBD1. The CDR3 has 16 amino acids. V lost 0 bases to trimming and J lost 1 base; unmatched junction nucleotides: 6. Germline CDR1 is SGHRS and CDR2 is YFSETQ. Written as DNA, the CDR3 is TGCGCCAGCAGCTTGGTAACAGGGGACGCGAACACTGAAGCTTTCTTT. It is translated as CASSLVTGDANTEAFF.

CDR3 nucleotides: TGTGCCATCGTCGGCCACGAGCAGTACTTC. It specifies CAIVGHEQYF. This chain uses TRBV2 with TRBJ2-7; D is unresolved. Trimming took off 10 bases at V and 5 bases at J, with 9 bases between the two ends. The CDR3 totals 10 residues. Germline assignment: CDR1 SNHLY and CDR2 FYNNEI. Full variable domain (remainder filled in from reference TRBV2 and TRBJ2-7): EPEVTQTPSHQVTQMGQEVILRCVPISNHLYFYWYRQILGQKVEFLVSFYNNEISEKSEIFDDQFSVERPDGSNFTLKIRSTKLEDSAMYFCAIVGHEQYFGPGTRLTVT.

V gene TRBV21-1 combines with J gene TRBJ2-5; TRBD2, the table's D call, lacks a check against the DNA. TRBV21-1 constitutes a pseudogene. The CDR3 has 14 residues. The DNA of the CDR3 is TGTGCCAGCAGCACCGCGGCCCCTGGGGAGACCCAGTACTTC. It translates to CASSTAAPGETQYF.

The J gene is TRBJ2-7, the V gene TRBV5-4; a weak D match, TRBD2 (5 bases). The CDR3 totals 14 residues. The germline V and J ends were trimmed by 0 bases and 6 bases, with 13 bases remaining between them. Germline assignment: CDR1 SGHNT and CDR2 YYREEE (reference sequence). CDR3 DNA sequence: TGTGCCAGCAGCTTGGGAAGAGGGTCGTTCGAGCAGTACTTC. This codes for CASSLGRGSFEQYF. Full variable domain (rest looked up from reference TRBV5-4 and TRBJ2-7): ETGVTQSPTHLIKTRGQQVTLRCSSQSGHNTVSWYQQALGQGPQFIFQYYREEENGRGNFPPRFSGLQFPNYSSELNVNALELDDSALYLCASSLGRGSFEQYFGPGTRLTVT.

The J gene is TRBJ1-5, the V gene TRBV5-4; no clear D. Germline CDR1 reads SGHNT; CDR2 reads YYREEE (reference sequence). This CDR3 has 13 amino acids. V shed 0 bases and J shed 4 bases, with 5 bases lying between them. The CDR3 here is CASSLDRNQPQHF. CDR3 nucleotides: TGTGCCAGCAGCTTGGACAGAAATCAGCCCCAGCATTTT.

The rearrangement joins TRBV29-1 to TRBJ1-5; D unresolved. Germline V gene sequence: CDR1 SQVTM, CDR2 ANQGSEA. Trimming left V 6 bases short and J 1 base short, with 10 bases between. The CDR3 covers 13 residues. CDR3 nucleotides: TGCAGCGTCCGAATAGGGAGCAATCAGCCCCAGCATTTT. This sequence encodes CSVRIGSNQPQHF.

This chain uses TRBV11-2 with TRBJ2-2; 8 bases align to TRBD1. The CDR3 has 15 amino acids. CDR1 and CDR2 from the germline V gene are SGHAT and FQNNGV. The junction had 7 bases not matched to a gene; V was cut back by 5 bases and J by 5 bases. This CDR3 reads CASSPPGGRTGELFF. CDR3 in DNA: TGTGCCAGCAGCCCCCCAGGGGGCCGGACCGGGGAGCTGTTTTTT.

This rearrangement joins TRBV10-3 to TRBJ2-5; TRBD2 aligns across 14 bases. J lost 5 bases, V lost 3 bases, and 11 bases had no gene match. CDR3 length: 18 residues. Germline V gives CDR1 ENHRY, CDR2 SYGVKD. The CDR3 sequence: CAISEAGLAGGRRETQYF. The DNA of the CDR3 is TGTGCCATCAGTGAAGCTGGACTAGCGGGGGGCCGGAGGGAGACCCAGTACTTC.

This chain links TRBV19 with TRBJ1-2; possible D gene TRBD1, 6 bases. V shed 6 bases and J shed 2 bases, with 34 bases lying between them. The CDR3 is made up of 21 amino acids. Per the germline V gene, CDR1 is LNHDA and CDR2 is SQIVND (reference sequence). The CDR3 loop is CASSRRLLTQTTGKYNYGYTF. CDR3 coding DNA: TGTGCCAGTAGCCGCAGGCTTCTCACCCAAACTACAGGGAAATACAACTATGGCTACACCTTC.